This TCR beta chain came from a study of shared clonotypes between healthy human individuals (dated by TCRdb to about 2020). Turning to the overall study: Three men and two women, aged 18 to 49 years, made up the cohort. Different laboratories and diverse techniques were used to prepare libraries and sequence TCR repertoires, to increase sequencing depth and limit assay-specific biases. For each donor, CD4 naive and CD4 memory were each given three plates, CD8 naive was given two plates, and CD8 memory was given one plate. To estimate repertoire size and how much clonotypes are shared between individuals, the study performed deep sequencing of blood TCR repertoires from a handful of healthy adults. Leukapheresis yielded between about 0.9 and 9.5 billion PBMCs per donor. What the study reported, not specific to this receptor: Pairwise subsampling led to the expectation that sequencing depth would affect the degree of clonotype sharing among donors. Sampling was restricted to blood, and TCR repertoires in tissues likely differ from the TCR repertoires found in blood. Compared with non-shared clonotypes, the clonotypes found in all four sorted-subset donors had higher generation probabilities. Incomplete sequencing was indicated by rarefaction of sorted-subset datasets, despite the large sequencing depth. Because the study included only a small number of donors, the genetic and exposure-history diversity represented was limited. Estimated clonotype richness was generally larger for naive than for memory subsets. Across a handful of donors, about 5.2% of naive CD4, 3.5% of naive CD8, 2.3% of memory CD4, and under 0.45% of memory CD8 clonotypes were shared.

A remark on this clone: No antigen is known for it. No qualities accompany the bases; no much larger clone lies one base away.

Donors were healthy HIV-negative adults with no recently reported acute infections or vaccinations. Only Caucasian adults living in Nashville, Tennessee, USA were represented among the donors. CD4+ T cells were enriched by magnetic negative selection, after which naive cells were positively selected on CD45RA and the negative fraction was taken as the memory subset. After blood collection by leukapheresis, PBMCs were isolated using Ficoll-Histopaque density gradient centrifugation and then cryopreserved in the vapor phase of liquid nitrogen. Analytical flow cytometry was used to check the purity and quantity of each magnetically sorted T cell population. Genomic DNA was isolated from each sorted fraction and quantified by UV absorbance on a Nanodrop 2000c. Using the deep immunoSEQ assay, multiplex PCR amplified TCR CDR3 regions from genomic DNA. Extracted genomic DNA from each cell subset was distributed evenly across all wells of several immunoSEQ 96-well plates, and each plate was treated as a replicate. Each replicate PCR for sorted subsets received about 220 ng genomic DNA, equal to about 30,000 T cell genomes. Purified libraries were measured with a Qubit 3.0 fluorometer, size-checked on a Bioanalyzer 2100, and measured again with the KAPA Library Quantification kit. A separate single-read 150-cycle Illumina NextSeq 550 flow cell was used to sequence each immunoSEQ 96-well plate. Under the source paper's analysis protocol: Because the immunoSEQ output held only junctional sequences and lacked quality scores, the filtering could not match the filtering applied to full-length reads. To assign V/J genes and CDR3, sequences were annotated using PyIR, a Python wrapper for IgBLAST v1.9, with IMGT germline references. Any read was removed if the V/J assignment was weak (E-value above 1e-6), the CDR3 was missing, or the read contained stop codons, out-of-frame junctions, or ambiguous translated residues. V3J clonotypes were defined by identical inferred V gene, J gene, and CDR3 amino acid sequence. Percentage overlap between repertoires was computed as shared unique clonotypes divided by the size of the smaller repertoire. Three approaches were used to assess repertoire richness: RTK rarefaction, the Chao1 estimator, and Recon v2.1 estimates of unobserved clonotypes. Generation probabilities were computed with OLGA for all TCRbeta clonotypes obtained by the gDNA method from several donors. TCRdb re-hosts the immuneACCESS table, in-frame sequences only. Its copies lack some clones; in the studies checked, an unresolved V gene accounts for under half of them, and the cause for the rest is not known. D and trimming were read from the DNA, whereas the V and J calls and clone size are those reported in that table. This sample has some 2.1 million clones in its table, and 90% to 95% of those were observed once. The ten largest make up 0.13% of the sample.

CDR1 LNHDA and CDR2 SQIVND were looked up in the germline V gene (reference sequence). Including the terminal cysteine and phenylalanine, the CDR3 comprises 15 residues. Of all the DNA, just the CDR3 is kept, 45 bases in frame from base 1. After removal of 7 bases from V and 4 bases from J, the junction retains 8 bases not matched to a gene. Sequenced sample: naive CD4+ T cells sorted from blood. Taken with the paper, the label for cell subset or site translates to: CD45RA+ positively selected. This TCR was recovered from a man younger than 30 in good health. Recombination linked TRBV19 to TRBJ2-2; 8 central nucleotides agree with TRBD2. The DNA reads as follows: TGTGCCAGTAAGGGGACTAGTTTAGGCACCGGGGAGCTGTTTTTT. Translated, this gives CASKGTSLGTGELFF.